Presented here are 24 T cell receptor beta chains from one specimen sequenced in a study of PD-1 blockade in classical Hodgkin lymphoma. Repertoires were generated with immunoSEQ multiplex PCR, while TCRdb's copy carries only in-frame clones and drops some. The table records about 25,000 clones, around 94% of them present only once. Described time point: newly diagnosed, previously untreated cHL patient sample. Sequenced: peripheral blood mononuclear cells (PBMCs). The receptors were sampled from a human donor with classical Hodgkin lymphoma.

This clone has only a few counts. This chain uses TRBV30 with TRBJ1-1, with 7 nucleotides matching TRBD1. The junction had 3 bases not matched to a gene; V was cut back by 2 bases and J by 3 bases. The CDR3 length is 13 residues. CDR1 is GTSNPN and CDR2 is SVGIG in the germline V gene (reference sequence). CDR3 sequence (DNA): TGTGCCTGGAGTTATGACAGGGACACTGAAGCTTTCTTT. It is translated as CAWSYDRDTEAFF.

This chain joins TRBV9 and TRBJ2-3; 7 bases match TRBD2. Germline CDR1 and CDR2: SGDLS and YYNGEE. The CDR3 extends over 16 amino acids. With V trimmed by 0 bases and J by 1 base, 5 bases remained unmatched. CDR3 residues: CASSVALGGGTDTQYF. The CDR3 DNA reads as TGTGCCAGCAGCGTAGCGTTGGGGGGGGGCACAGATACGCAGTATTTT.

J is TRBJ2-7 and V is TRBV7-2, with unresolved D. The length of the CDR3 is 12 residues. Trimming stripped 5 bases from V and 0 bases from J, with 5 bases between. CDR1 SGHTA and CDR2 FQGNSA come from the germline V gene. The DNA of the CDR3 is TGTGCCAGCAGCCAAAGCTCCTACGAGCAGTACTTC. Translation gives CASSQSSYEQYF.

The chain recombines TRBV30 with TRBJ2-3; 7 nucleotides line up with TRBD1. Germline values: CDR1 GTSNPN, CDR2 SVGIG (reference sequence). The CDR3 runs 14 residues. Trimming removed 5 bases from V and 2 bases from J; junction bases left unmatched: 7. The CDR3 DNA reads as TGTGCCTGGGAGACAGGGCTACTCACAGATACGCAGTATTTT. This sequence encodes CAWETGLLTDTQYF.

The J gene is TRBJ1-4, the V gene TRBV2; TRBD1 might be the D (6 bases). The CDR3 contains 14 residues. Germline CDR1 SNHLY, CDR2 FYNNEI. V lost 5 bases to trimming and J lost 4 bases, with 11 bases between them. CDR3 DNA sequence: TGTGCCAGCAGTCCAGGACAGTATAATGAAAAACTGTTTTTT. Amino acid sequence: CASSPGQYNEKLFF.

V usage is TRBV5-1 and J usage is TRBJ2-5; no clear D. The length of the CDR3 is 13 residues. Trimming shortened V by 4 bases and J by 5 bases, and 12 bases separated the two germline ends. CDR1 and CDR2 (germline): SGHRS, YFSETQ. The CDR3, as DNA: TGCGCCAGCAGCCCGGATGGCTGGGAGACCCAGTACTTC. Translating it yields CASSPDGWETQYF.

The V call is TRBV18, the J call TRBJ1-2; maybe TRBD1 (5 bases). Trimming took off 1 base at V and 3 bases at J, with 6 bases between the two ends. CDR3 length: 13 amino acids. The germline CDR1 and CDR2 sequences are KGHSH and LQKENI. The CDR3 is CASSPLGDYGYTF. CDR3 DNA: TGTGCCAGCTCACCACTGGGGGACTATGGCTACACCTTC.

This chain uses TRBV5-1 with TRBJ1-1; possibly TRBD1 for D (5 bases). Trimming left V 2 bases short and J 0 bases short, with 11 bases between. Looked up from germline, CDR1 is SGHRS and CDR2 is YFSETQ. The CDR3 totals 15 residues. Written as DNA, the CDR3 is TGCGCCAGCAGCTTACAACCGGGGCTGAACACTGAAGCTTTCTTT. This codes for CASSLQPGLNTEAFF.

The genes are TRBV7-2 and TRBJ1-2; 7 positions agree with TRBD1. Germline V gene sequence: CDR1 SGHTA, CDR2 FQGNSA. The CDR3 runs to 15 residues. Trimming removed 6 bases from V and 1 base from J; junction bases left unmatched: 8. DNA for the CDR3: TGTGCCAGCAGTTCGACAGGGCGCCTTAACTATGGCTACACCTTC. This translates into CASSSTGRLNYGYTF.

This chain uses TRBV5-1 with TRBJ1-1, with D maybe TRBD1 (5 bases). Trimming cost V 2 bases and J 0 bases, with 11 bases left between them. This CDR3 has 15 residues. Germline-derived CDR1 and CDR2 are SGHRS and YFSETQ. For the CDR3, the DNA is TGCGCCAGCAGCTTACGGGGGTCCATGAACACTGAAGCTTTCTTT. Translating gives CASSLRGSMNTEAFF.

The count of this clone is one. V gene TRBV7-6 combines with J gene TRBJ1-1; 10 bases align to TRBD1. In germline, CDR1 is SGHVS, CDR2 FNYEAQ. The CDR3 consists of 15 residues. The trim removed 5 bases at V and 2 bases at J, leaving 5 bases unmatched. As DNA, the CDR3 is TGTGCCAGCAGCATCGGACAGGGGGTTAACACTGAAGCTTTCTTT. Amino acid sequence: CASSIGQGVNTEAFF.

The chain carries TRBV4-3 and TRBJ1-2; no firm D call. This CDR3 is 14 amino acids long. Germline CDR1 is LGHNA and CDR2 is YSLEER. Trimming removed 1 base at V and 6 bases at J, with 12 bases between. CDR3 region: CASSQGDRTNGYTF. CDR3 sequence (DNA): TGCGCCAGCAGCCAAGGGGATAGAACTAATGGCTACACCTTC.

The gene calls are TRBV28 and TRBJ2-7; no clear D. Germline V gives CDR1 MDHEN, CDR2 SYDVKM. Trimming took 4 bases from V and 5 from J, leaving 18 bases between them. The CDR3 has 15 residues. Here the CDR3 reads CASSSSPDRVNEQYF. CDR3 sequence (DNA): TGTGCCAGCAGTTCGTCCCCGGACCGAGTTAACGAGCAGTACTTC.

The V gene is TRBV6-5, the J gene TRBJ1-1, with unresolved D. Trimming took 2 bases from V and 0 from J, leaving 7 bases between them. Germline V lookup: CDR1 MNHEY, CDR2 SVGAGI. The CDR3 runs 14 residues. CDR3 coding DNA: TGTGCCAGCAGTTACCGCGGCCTGAACACTGAAGCTTTCTTT. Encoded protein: CASSYRGLNTEAFF.

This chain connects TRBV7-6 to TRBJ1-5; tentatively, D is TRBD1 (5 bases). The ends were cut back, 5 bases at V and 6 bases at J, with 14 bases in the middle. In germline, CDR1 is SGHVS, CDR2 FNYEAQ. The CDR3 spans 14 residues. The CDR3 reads CASSDGGEVQPQHF. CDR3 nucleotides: TGTGCCAGCAGCGATGGGGGGGAAGTTCAGCCCCAGCATTTT.

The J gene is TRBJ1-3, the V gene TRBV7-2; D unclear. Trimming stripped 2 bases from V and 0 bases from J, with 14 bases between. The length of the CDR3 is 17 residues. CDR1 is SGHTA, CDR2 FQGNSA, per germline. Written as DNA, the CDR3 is TGTGCCAGCAGCTTATGGTTCAGCACAATCTCTGGAAACACCATATATTTT. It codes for CASSLWFSTISGNTIYF.

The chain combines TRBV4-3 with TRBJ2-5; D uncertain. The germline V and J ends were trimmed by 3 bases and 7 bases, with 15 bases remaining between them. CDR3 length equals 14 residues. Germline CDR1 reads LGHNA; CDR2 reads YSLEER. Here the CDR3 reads CASSQPGGDGTQYF. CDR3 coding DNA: TGCGCCAGCAGCCAGCCGGGTGGGGATGGGACCCAGTACTTC.

This CDR3 reads CASSPPSAIEQFF. CDR3 coding DNA: TGTGCCAGCAGCCCCCCTTCCGCGATTGAGCAGTTCTTC. The chain is built from TRBV5-6 and TRBJ2-1; D unclear. Per the germline V gene, CDR1 is SGHDT and CDR2 is YYEEEE. The CDR3 has 13 residues. The ends were cut back, 4 bases at V and 9 bases at J, with 14 bases in the middle.

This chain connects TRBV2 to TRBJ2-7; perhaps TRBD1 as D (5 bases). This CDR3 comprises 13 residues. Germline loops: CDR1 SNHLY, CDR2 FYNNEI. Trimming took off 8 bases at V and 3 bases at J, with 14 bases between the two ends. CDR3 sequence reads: CASGFRGSYEQYF. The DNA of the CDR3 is TGTGCCAGCGGGTTTAGGGGAAGCTACGAGCAGTACTTC.

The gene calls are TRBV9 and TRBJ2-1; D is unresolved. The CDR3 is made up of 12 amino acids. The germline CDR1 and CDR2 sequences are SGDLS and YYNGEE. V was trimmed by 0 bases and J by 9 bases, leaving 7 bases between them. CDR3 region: CASSVGKGEQFF. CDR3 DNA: TGTGCCAGCAGCGTAGGGAAGGGTGAGCAGTTCTTC.

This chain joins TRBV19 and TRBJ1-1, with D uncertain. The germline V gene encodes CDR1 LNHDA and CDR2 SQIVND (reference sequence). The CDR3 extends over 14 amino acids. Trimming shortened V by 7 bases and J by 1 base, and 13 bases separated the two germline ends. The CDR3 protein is CASIREGGNTEAFF. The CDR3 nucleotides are TGTGCCAGTATCCGGGAGGGCGGGAACACTGAAGCTTTCTTT.

CDR3 coding DNA: TGTGCCAGCAGTTCCCAAAGCCGGGACACGCAAGAGACCCAGTACTTC. Amino acids: CASSSQSRDTQETQYF. The V and J genes are TRBV25-1 and TRBJ2-5; possible D gene TRBD1, 6 bases. Trimming pared 5 bases from V and 2 bases from J, leaving 18 bases between. Germline V gives CDR1 MGHDK, CDR2 SYGVNS. The CDR3 extends over 16 amino acids.

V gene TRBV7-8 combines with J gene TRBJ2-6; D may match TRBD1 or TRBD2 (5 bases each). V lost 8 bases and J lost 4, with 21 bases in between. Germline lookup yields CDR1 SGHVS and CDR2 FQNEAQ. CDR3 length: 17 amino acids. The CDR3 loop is CASGPGTPFSGANVLTF. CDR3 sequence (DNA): TGTGCCAGCGGGCCCGGGACGCCCTTCTCAGGGGCCAACGTCCTGACTTTC.

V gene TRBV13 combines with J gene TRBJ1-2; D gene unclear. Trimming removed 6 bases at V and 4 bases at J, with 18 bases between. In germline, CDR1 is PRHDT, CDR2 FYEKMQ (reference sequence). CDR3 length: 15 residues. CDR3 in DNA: TGTGCCAGCAGGGTCGTGGCAAGAAAGACCTATGGCTACACCTTC. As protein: CASRVVARKTYGYTF.